This T cell receptor beta chain was captured by sequencing in a study of T cells in localized non-small cell lung cancer. Generated by immunoSEQ multiplex PCR, the TCRdb table keeps only in-frame clones and is missing some. Of about 23,000 clones detected, roughly nine tenths appear once; the ten largest clones hold 6.9%. Deletions cut 5 bases from V and 0 bases from J, with 14 bases between. The CDR3 covers 15 residues. Germline CDR1 and CDR2: SEHNR and FQNEAQ (reference sequence). V gene TRBV7-9 combines with J gene TRBJ2-7; D ambiguous. Here the sequenced sample was peripheral blood, taken before any cancer treatment. The TCR originated in a woman aged 35 to 70 with stage I lung adenocarcinoma. The CDR3: CASSLNDLSSYEQYF. As DNA, the CDR3 is TGTGCCAGCAGCCTGAACGACCTTAGCTCCTACGAGCAGTACTTC.